This TCR beta chain was recovered during a study of Graves' ophthalmopathy and Graves' hyperthyroidism. RNA transcripts provided the template for amplifying TCR beta CDR3 regions. HTBI-primed RT-PCR formed the first round, and a multiplex PCR formed the second. TCRdb passed the multiplex PCR reads through MiXCR, listing each CDR3 protein once. The sample lists about 50,000 distinct CDR3 sequences, roughly half occurring once. Trimming at V came to 6 bases and at J to 3 bases, leaving 9 bases not matched to a gene. The CDR3 contains 15 residues. Germline lookup yields CDR1 DFQATT and CDR2 SNEGSKA (reference sequence). Presentation of ophthalmopathy in the donors involved moderate-to-severe activity, CAS ≥3, NOSPECS ≥4 and a duration under 3 months.

Input material: peripheral blood. V is TRBV20-1 and J is TRBJ2-2; 8 nucleotides line up with TRBD1. The receptor's source is an adult woman with Graves' ophthalmopathy. The CDR3 DNA is TGCAGTGCCCGGGACAGGCGAGGGTACACCGGGGAGCTGTTTTTT. This gives the protein CSARDRRGYTGELFF.